This TCR beta chain was sequenced in a study of T cells after yellow fever vaccination. Study-wide results and limits: In post-booster samples, most primary-vaccination clones reappeared (about 95% CD4, roughly 89% CD8). A secondary response was less intense yet reached its peak sooner, at day 5 versus 15.

Regarding this clonotype: Antigen specificity is unknown.

Template-switching 5'RACE yielded the TCR cDNA; a universal primer site and UMIs were added in the process. TCRdb independently ran MiXCR on the 5' RACE reads; one entry per CDR3 protein. Of around 590,000 distinct CDR3 sequences listed, over 9% are singletons. V was shortened by 7 bases and J by 1 base, with 13 bases between the two germline ends. CDR3 size: 14 residues. The germline gives CDR1 MDHEN, CDR2 SYDVKM. This chain joins TRBV28 and TRBJ1-1; D remains unclear. The material sequenced was PBMCs, taken on the day of the yellow fever booster vaccination. The sequence was collected from a young man who received the YFV17D yellow fever vaccine. CDR3 sequence: CASIRFIGNTEAFF. CDR3 in DNA: TGTGCCAGCATAAGGTTCATCGGGAACACTGAAGCTTTCTTT.